This TCR beta chain emerged from a study of beta chain features in type 1 diabetes. This clone came up a few times. The antigen is not known. The trim removed 4 bases at V and 2 bases at J, leaving 4 bases unmatched. This CDR3 has 15 amino acids. Germline CDR1 reads LGHNA; CDR2 reads YSLEER. Expressed TCRB transcripts were sequenced because the isolated RNA had all been reverse transcribed beforehand. Libraries were prepared by immunoSEQ multiplex PCR; TCRdb keeps only in-frame clonotypes and omits some of them. The table includes hundreds of thousands of clones, less than 20% detected once. General study findings and limits: A potential influence of HLA type upon TCRB rearrangement remained unresolved herein. Patients with type 1 diabetes carried fewer insertions and had more deletions at their VDJ junctions.

This receptor was taken from a man aged 18 to 29 in good health. J is TRBJ2-1 and V is TRBV4-3; TRBD2 agrees at 8 bases. The sample was naive CD4+ T cells from blood. As DNA, the CDR3 is TGCGCCAGCAGCCGACCAGCGGGGGCCTACAATGAGCAGTTCTTC. As protein: CASSRPAGAYNEQFF.